What follows are 2 T cell receptor beta chains derived from one specimen sequenced in a study of identical twins. TCRdb re-derived calls from the 5' RACE reads in MiXCR, one entry per CDR3 protein. The sample yields 400,000 to 500,000 distinct CDR3 sequences, less than 20% seen once. Sequencing input: naive T cells sorted from blood. The receptors were gathered from a man aged 50-59 years in good health.

This clonotype was recorded at least ten times. The J gene is TRBJ2-1, the V gene TRBV30; TRBD1 agrees at 8 bases. There are 14 residues in the CDR3. V dropped 5 bases and J dropped 2; count of bases not matched to a gene: 5. Germline V gene lookup returns CDR1 GTSNPN and CDR2 SVGIG (reference sequence). The CDR3 here is CAWSDRVAYNEQFF. DNA for the CDR3: TGTGCCTGGTCGGACAGGGTCGCCTACAATGAGCAGTTCTTC.

This clonotype was counted at least ten times. This chain connects TRBV27 to TRBJ2-1; TRBD2 agrees at 8 bases. This CDR3 is 13 amino acids long. V shed 3 bases, J shed 7 bases, and the junction held 2 bases outside the gene matches. Germline loops: CDR1 MNHEY, CDR2 SMNVEV (reference sequence). The CDR3 nucleotides read TGTGCCAGCAGTTTCGGGGGGGGGAATGAGCAGTTCTTC. Its translation: CASSFGGGNEQFF.